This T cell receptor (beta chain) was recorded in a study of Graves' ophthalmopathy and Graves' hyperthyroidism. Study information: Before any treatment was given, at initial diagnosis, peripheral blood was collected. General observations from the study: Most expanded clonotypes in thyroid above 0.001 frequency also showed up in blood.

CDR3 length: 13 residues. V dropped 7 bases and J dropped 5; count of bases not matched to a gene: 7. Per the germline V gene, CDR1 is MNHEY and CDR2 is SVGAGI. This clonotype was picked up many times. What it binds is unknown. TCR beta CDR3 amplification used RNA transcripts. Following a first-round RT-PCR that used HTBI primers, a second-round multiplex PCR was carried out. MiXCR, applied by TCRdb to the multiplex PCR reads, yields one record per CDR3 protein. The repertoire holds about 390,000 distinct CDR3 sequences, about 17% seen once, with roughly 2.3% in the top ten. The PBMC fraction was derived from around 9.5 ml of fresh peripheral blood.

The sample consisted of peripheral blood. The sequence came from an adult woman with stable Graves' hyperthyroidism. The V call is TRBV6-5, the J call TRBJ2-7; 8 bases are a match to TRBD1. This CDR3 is CASTDRGIHEQYF. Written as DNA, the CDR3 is TGTGCCAGCACAGACAGGGGCATCCACGAGCAGTACTTC.